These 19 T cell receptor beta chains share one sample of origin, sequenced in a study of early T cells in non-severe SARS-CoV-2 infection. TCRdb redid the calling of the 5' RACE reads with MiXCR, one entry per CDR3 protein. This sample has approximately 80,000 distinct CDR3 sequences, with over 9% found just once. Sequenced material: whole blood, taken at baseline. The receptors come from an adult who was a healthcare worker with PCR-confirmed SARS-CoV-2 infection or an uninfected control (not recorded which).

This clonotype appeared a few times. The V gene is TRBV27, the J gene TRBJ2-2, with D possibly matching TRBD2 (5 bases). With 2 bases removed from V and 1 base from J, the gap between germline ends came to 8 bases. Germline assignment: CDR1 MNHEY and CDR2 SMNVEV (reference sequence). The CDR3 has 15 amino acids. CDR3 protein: CASSLRGVNTGELFF. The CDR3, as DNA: TGTGCCAGCAGTTTACGGGGTGTGAACACCGGGGAGCTGTTTTTT.

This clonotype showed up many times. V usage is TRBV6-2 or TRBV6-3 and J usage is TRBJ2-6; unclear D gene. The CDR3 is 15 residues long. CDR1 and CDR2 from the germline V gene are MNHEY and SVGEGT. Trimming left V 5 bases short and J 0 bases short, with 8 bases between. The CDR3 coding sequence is TGTGCCAGCAGTCCTGACACCTCTGGGGCCAACGTCCTGACTTTC. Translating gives CASSPDTSGANVLTF.

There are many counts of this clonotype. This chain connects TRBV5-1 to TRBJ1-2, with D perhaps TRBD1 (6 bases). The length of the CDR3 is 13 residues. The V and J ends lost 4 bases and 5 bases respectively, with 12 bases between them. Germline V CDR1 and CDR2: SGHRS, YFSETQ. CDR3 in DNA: TGCGCCAGCAGCCAAACTGGACAGTATGGCTACACCTTC. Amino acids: CASSQTGQYGYTF.

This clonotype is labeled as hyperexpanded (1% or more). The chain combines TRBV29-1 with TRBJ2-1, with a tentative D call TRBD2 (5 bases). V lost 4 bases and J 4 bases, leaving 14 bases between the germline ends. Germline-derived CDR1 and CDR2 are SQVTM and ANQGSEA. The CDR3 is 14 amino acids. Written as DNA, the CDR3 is TGCAGCGTTGGTAGGACTCCCAGATACAATGAGCAGTTCTTC. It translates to CSVGRTPRYNEQFF.

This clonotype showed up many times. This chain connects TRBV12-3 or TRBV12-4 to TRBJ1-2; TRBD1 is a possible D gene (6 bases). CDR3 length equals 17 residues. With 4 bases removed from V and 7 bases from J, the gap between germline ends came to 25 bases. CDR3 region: CASSSLLLSGALGGYTF. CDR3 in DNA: TGTGCCAGCAGTTCTCTTCTCCTTTCAGGGGCTTTAGGTGGCTACACCTTC.

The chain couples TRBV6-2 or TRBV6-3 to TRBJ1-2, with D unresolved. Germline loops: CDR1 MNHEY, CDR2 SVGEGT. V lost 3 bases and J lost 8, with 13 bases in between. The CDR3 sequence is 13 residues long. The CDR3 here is CASSYLPETGYTF. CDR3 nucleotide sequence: TGTGCCAGCAGTTATCTACCTGAAACGGGCTACACCTTC.

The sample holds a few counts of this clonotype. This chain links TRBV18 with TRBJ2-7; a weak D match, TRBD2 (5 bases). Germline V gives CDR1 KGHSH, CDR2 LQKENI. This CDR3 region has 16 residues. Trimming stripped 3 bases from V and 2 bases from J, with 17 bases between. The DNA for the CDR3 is TGTGCCAGCTCACCTGTCCCCGGAGGCCCCACCTACGAGCAGTACTTC. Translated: CASSPVPGGPTYEQYF. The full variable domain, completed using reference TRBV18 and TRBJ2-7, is NAGVMQNPRHLVRRRGQEARLRCSPMKGHSHVYWYRQLPEEGLKFMVYLQKENIIDESGMPKERFSAEFPKEGPSILRIQQVVRGDSAAYFCASSPVPGGPTYEQYFGPGTRLTVT.

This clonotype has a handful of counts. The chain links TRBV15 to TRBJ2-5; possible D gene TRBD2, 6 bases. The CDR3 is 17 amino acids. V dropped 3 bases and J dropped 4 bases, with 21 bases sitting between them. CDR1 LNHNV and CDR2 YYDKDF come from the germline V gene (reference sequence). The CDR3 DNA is TGTGCCACCAGCAGCGGGACGGAACTAGCAGTAGTAGAGACCCAGTACTTC. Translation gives CATSSGTELAVVETQYF. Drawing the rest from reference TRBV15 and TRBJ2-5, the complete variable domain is DAMVIQNPRYQVTQFGKPVTLSCSQTLNHNVMYWYQQKSSQAPKLLFHYYDKDFNNEADTPDNFQSRRPNTSFCFLDIRSPGLGDTAMYLCATSSGTELAVVETQYFGPGTRLLVL.

Here the CDR3 DNA reads TGTGCCAGCACCCCAGCCGAGACCCAGTACTTC. It codes for CASTPAETQYF. The chain couples TRBV7-2 to TRBJ2-5; D unclear. V shed 7 bases and J shed 5 bases, with 8 bases lying between them. This CDR3 is 11 amino acids long. CDR1 is SGHTA, CDR2 FQGNSA, per germline.

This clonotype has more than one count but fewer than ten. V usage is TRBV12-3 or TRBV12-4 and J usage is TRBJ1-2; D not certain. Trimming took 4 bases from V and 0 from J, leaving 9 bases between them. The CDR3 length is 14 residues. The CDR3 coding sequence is TGTGCCAGCAGTTCGGGCAGAACTAACTATGGCTACACCTTC. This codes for CASSSGRTNYGYTF.

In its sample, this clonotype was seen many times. The CDR3 DNA follows: TGTGCCAGCGGCGCTAGCGGTCCTACCACAGATACGCAGTATTTT. Translated: CASGASGPTTDTQYF. The chain joins TRBV27 to TRBJ2-3; 7 nucleotides line up with TRBD2. Losses at the gene ends were 8 bases for V and 2 bases for J; bases not matched to a gene: 10. CDR3 length equals 15 residues. Germline CDR1 is MNHEY and CDR2 is SMNVEV (reference sequence).

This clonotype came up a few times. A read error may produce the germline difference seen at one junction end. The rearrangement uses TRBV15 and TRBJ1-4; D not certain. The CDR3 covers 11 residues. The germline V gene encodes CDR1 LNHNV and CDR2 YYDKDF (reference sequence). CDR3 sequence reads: CATSRDTKLFF. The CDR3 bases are TGTGCCACCAGCCGAGACACGAAACTGTTTTTT.

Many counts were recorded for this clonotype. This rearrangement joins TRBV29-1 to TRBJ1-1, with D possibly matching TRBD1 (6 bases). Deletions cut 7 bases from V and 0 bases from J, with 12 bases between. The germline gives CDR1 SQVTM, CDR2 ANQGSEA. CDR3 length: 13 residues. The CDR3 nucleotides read TGCAGCGCCCGCGGACAGATGAACACTGAAGCTTTCTTT. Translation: CSARGQMNTEAFF.

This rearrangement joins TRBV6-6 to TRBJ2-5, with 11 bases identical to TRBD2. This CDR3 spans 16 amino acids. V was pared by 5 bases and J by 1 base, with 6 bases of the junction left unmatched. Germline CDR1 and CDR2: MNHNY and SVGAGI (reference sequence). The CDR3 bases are TGTGCCAGCAGTAGATTAGCGGGGGGGCGCCAAGAGACCCAGTACTTC. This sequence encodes CASSRLAGGRQETQYF.

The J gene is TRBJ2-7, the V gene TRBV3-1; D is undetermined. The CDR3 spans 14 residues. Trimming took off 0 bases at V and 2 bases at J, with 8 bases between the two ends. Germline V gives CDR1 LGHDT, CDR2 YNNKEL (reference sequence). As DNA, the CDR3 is TGTGCCAGCAGCCAAGAGGCAGTAACCTACGAGCAGTACTTC. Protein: CASSQEAVTYEQYF.

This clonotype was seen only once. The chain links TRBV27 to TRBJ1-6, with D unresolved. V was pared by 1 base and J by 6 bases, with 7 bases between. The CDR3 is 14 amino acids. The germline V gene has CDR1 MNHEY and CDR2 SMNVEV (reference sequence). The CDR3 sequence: CASSLLVGNSPLHF. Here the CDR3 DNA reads TGTGCCAGCAGTTTATTAGTGGGTAATTCACCCCTCCACTTT.

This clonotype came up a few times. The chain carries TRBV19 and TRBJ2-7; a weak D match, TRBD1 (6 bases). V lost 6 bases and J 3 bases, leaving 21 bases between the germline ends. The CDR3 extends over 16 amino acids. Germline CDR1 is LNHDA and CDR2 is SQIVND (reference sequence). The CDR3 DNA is TGTGCCAGTAGCATCATCAGGACAGACGGTCACTACGAGCAGTACTTC. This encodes CASSIIRTDGHYEQYF.

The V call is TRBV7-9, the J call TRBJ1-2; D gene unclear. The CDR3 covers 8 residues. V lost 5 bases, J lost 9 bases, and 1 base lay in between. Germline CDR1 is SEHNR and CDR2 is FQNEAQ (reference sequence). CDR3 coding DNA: TGTGCCAGCAGCCGCTACACCTTC. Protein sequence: CASSRYTF.

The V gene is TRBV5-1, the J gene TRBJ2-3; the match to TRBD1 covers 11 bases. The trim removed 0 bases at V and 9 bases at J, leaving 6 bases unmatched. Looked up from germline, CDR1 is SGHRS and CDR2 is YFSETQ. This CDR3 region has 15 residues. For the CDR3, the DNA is TGCGCCAGCAGCTTGGAAGGACAGGGGGCCAGAACGCAGTATTTT. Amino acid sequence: CASSLEGQGARTQYF.